These T cell receptor beta chains were read from a single sample in a study of T cells in Graves' hyperthyroidism and ophthalmopathy. From the multiplex PCR reads, TCRdb called clonotypes with MiXCR, one entry per CDR3 protein. The sample shows fewer than 350,000 distinct CDR3 sequences, about 20% of them seen only once. Material for sequencing was blood. The origin of the receptors is a woman in her fifties or sixties with Graves' hyperthyroidism. The CDR3 runs from the conserved cysteine through the conserved F or W. The D gene is left open where the match is weak. Clone size is stated in some rows and not others, as once, few, many or a class when expanded.

TRBJ2-7,TRBV7-9,-,-,CASSHRDGTYEQYF,TGTGCCAGCAGCCACCGGGACGGGACCTACGAGCAGTACTTC
TRBJ2-3,TRBV3-1,TRBD2,many,CASSFWRGVSGTDTQYF,TGTGCCAGCAGCTTTTGGCGGGGGGTCAGTGGCACAGATACGCAGTATTTT
TRBJ1-4,TRBV2,-,many,CASIEGGEKLFF,TGTGCCAGCATCGAAGGGGGGGAAAAACTGTTTTTT
TRBJ1-1,TRBV3-1,TRBD1,many,CASSLGTGVNTEAFF,TGTGCCAGCAGTTTAGGGACAGGGGTGAACACTGAAGCTTTCTTT
TRBJ2-2,TRBV11-2,-,few,CASSPAGRDRSTGELFF,TGTGCCAGCAGCCCAGCGGGCCGGGACCGGAGCACCGGGGAGCTGTTTTTT
TRBJ2-1,TRBV11-2,TRBD2,many,CASSSPSGELINEQFF,TGTGCCAGCAGCTCCCCCAGCGGGGAACTCATCAATGAGCAGTTCTTC
TRBJ2-2,TRBV6-1,TRBD2,many,CASSLAGGTGELFF,TGTGCCAGCAGTCTAGCGGGAGGCACCGGGGAGCTGTTTTTT
TRBJ1-5,TRBV27,-,many,CASTLAIWPQHF,TGTGCCAGCACCCTCGCGATATGGCCCCAGCATTTT
TRBJ1-6,TRBV11-2,-,-,CASSLAGRENSPLHF,TGTGCCAGCAGCTTAGCTGGCAGGGAAAATTCACCCCTCCACTTT
TRBJ2-5,TRBV9,-,-,CASSVGYLQETQYF,TGTGCCAGCAGCGTCGGGTACCTCCAAGAGACCCAGTACTTC
TRBJ2-2,TRBV19,-,-,CATQSGQGRSGELFF,TGTGCCACACAATCGGGGCAGGGCAGGTCCGGGGAGCTGTTTTTT
TRBJ1-2,TRBV19,-,-,CASSPGRDTSFYGYTF,TGTGCCAGTAGTCCTGGCCGGGACACCTCCTTCTATGGCTACACCTTC
TRBJ1-1,TRBV29-1,-,-,CSVEKGYTEAFF,TGCAGCGTTGAAAAAGGGTACACTGAAGCTTTCTTT
TRBJ2-5,TRBV18,-,many,CASSPDGQETQYF,TGTGCCAGCTCACCTGACGGACAAGAGACCCAGTACTTC